The rows below give T cell receptor beta chains drawn from one sample of a study of T cells expressing NK-cell markers. TCRdb re-called the 5' RACE reads; one entry per CDR3 protein, DNA not given. The sample totals roughly 390,000 distinct CDR3 sequences; its top ten clones hold roughly 5.5%. Sequenced input: blood T cells: a sorted CD56 or NKG2C T cell subset, CD4+ or CD8+ T cells, or bulk PBMC T cells (not recorded which). The receptors shown here come from a man aged 18-70 years in good health. Each CDR3 is given with its conserved first and last residue. A row's size may be missing; if present it is once, few, many or a size class.

>TRBV4-1|NA|TRBJ2-1|15
CASSQVRGLNNEQFF
>TRBV12-3/TRBV12-4|NA|TRBJ2-5|14
CASSPAGTKETQYF
>TRBV11-2|NA|TRBJ2-7|16
CASSLVLMGQGITQYF
>TRBV2|NA|TRBJ2-2|16
CASSEVRFWDTGELFF
>TRBV7-2|NA|TRBJ1-4|14
CASSLSYRDEKLFF
>TRBV20-1|NA|TRBJ2-1|15
CSARDAGTGVNEQFF
>TRBV6-1|NA|TRBJ2-3|15
CASSDTLAGGDTQYF
>TRBV6-1|NA|TRBJ2-7|14
CASALAGGHYEQYF
>TRBV29-1|NA|TRBJ1-5|11
CSARDRDTQHF
>TRBV6-1|NA|TRBJ2-1|17
CASSTLSGGAGGNEQFF
>TRBV6-5|NA|TRBJ2-4|15
CASSFGRPDTDIQYF
>TRBV6-1|NA|TRBJ2-3|14
CASKDVLFTDTQYF
>TRBV3-1|NA|TRBJ2-1|16
CASTSHSGGAWNEQFF
>TRBV6-1|NA|TRBJ1-5|16
CASRQIGVNSNQPQHF
>TRBV7-2|NA|TRBJ2-1|14
CASSFEVVNNEQFF
>TRBV7-2|NA|TRBJ2-7|14
CASSLMPPTVEQYF
>TRBV3-1|NA|TRBJ1-5|13
CASSQMGGKTQHF
>TRBV12-3/TRBV12-4|NA|TRBJ1-4|14
CASKKGQGNEKLFF
>TRBV2|NA|TRBJ1-6|14
CASSLTVGNSPLHF
>TRBV7-2|NA|TRBJ2-3|18
CASSLARTSGGHTDTQYF
>TRBV20-1|NA|TRBJ2-3|15
CSARGGGGGTDTQYF
>TRBV7-9|NA|TRBJ2-1|17
CASSLALRTAFYNEQFF
>TRBV6-1|NA|TRBJ2-3|16
CASSQIAGTGTDTQYF
>TRBV12-3/TRBV12-4|NA|TRBJ2-1|15
CASSGRSFAYNEQFF
>TRBV11-2|NA|TRBJ2-7|17
CASSPLAGGRSSYEQYF
>TRBV28|NA|TRBJ2-4|18
CASSLPSGAALAKNIQYF
>TRBV6-1|NA|TRBJ1-6|15
CASSLLDRANSPLHF
>TRBV28|NA|TRBJ1-6|13
CASKIRGRSPLHF
>TRBV12-3/TRBV12-4|NA|TRBJ1-3|15
CASSLSLFPGNTIYF
>TRBV6-2/TRBV6-3|NA|TRBJ2-7|13
CASSTPGYYEQYF
>TRBV6-5|NA|TRBJ1-2|14
CASSYSGINYGYTF
>TRBV19|NA|TRBJ1-2|18
CASSSPLGRGGLHYGYTF
>TRBV5-1|NA|TRBJ1-1|15
CASSLGHVQNTEAFF
>TRBV12-3/TRBV12-4|NA|TRBJ2-1|16
CASSLEAASTYNEQFF
>TRBV28|NA|TRBJ2-3|17
CASSRNLAGGLSDTQYF
>TRBV6-2/TRBV6-3|NA|TRBJ2-7|16
CASRRSGQGGAYEQYF
>TRBV20-1|NA|TRBJ2-5|15
CSARDPAGGRQTQYF
>TRBV20-1|NA|TRBJ1-5|13
CSAELQGGGPQHF
>TRBV5-1|NA|TRBJ2-7|14
CASSALAGVGEQYF
>TRBV20-1|NA|TRBJ1-1|12
CSARQGGTEAFF
>TRBV11-1|NA|TRBJ1-2|18
CASSPYSATGLKYYGYTF
>TRBV20-1|NA|TRBJ1-1|15
CSAIPNPTISTEAFF
>TRBV6-1|NA|TRBJ2-5|16
CASSKGQGVNQETQYF
>TRBV6-5|NA|TRBJ1-5|14
CASSYTAGSGPQHF
>TRBV7-3|NA|TRBJ2-2|18
CASSAGTGTGGFPGELFF
>TRBV28|NA|TRBJ2-7|14
CASSLWGARYEQYF
>TRBV18|NA|TRBJ2-1|16
CASSPLAGRFSDEQFF
>TRBV12-3/TRBV12-4|NA|TRBJ2-7|16
CASSARGTGTSGEQYF
>TRBV11-2|NA|TRBJ2-2|20
CASSPPLGRDRGALTGELFF
>TRBV27|medium-sized|TRBJ2-7|15
CASRVGGRYAYEQYF
>TRBV7-2|NA|TRBJ1-5|16
CASSLVGGGPGQPQHF
>TRBV2|NA|TRBJ2-1|12
CASRSWGGEQFF
>TRBV7-9|NA|TRBJ1-4|15
CASSLVWTGDEKLFF
>TRBV9|NA|TRBJ1-3|14
CASSARGSGNTIYF
>TRBV11-2|NA|TRBJ2-2|13
CASSSGLAGELFF
>TRBV7-9|NA|TRBJ2-1|12
CASTQTETYQFF
>TRBV23-1|NA|TRBJ2-5|16
CASSHPGRARRETQYF
>TRBV4-2|NA|TRBJ2-3|14
CASSHGTPGDTQYF